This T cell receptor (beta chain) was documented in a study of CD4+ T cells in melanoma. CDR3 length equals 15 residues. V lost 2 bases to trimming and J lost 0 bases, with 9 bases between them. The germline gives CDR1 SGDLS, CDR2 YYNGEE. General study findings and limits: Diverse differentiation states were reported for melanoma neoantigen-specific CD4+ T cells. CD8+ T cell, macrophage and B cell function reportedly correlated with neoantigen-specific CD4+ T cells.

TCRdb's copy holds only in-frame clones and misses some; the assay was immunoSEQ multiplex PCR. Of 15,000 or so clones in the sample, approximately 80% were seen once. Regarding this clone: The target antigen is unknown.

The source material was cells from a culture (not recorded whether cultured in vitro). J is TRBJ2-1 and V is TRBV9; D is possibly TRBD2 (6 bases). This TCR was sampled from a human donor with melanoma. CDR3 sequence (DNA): TGTGCCAGCAGCGTGCGCGGGGACTCCTACAATGAGCAGTTCTTC. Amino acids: CASSVRGDSYNEQFF.